These 11 T cell receptor beta chains share one sample of origin, sequenced in a study of T cell repertoires in cytomegalovirus infection (dated by TCRdb to the late 2010s). Per the publication, the treatment or condition label means: in vitro stimulation with specific CMV peptide epitopes to enrich CMV-specific T cells. Which antigens these TCRs recognize remains unknown. Sequenced on an Illumina HiSeq 1500. TCRdb reanalyzed the raw reads on its own, using fastp at Q25 for trimming and MiXCR for clone calling, and kept in-frame beta chains. Rows are combined by CDR3 protein, so each entry shows the most common genes and DNA. The sample table holds hundreds of thousands of distinct CDR3 sequences, of which under 40% were seen once. 13% of the sample comes from the top ten. Specimen: cultured CD8+ T cells from PBMCs, collected from culture after CMV antigen stimulation. These receptors were collected from a human donor in good health (CMV status not recorded). Some clones in this sample may be carry-over from other donors' samples.

This clonotype was found a few times. This may stem from a read error, because a much larger clone lies one nucleotide away. The chain has TRBV6-5 and TRBJ2-2; D gene unclear. The CDR3 totals 13 residues. CDR1 MNHEY and CDR2 SVGAGI come from the germline V gene. V shed 2 bases and J shed 4 bases, with 5 bases lying between them. In nucleotides, the CDR3 is TGTGCCAGCAGTTACCCGGGCACCGGGGAGCTGTTTTTT. Translation: CASSYPGTGELFF.

This clonotype showed up just a few times. The chain carries TRBV6-1 and TRBJ2-3; D might be TRBD1 (5 bases). V lost 6 bases and J 0 bases, leaving 7 bases between the germline ends. Germline V CDR1 and CDR2: MNHNS, SASEGT. The CDR3 is made up of 13 amino acids. This CDR3 reads CASRTVSTDTQYF. The CDR3 nucleotides read TGTGCCAGCAGGACAGTAAGCACAGATACGCAGTATTTT.

This clonotype has more than one count but fewer than ten. Germline is not matched at one junction end, which may reflect a read error. V is TRBV7-2 and J is TRBJ1-2, with no clear D. This CDR3 comprises 11 residues. The germline V gene encodes CDR1 SGHTA and CDR2 FQGNSA. The CDR3 region has the DNA TGTGCCAACAGCGATACACTTGGCTACACCTTC. This sequence encodes CANSDTLGYTF.

This clonotype was found a few times. V and J are TRBV7-9 and TRBJ2-7; D is uncertain. CDR3 length: 14 amino acids. Between the trimmed V and J ends, which lost 3 bases and 6 bases, there was a span of 15 bases. Germline V CDR1 and CDR2: SEHNR, FQNEAQ (reference sequence). The CDR3 loop is CASSLNEPPPEQYV. The CDR3 bases are TGTGCCAGCAGCTTGAATGAACCCCCCCCCGAGCAGTACGTC.

The gene calls are TRBV27 and TRBJ1-1, with D unresolved. Germline CDR1 MNHEY, CDR2 SMNVEV (reference sequence). Trimming cost V 0 bases and J 1 base, with 9 bases left between them. The CDR3 consists of 15 residues. DNA of the CDR3: TGTGCCAGCAGTTTATCAGTAACGCCGAACACTGAAGCTTTCTTT. Translating it yields CASSLSVTPNTEAFF.

About this clonotype: A much larger clone sits a single nucleotide away, making a read error possible. The chain has TRBV6-4 and TRBJ2-1, with 7 nucleotides matching TRBD1. The CDR3 covers 15 residues. Looked up from germline, CDR1 is MRHNA and CDR2 is SNTAGT. The trim removed 10 bases at V and 2 bases at J, leaving 11 bases unmatched. CDR3 sequence: CANSVTGVPYNEQFF. The CDR3 DNA sequence: TGTGCCAACAGCGTTACAGGGGTTCCCTACAATGAGCAGTTCTTC.

This clonotype was found many times. This chain links TRBV6-2 or TRBV6-3 with TRBJ2-2; the D gene could be TRBD1 or TRBD2 (5 bases each). This CDR3 is 17 amino acids long. CDR1 is MNHEY, CDR2 SVGEGT, per germline. The ends were cut back, 0 bases at V and 0 bases at J, with 11 bases in the middle. CDR3 bases: TGTGCCAGCAGTTACTCCCGGCAGGGACCGAACACCGGGGAGCTGTTTTTT. This translates into CASSYSRQGPNTGELFF.

This chain links TRBV11-2 with TRBJ1-6, with D possibly being TRBD1 (6 bases). Germline V gene sequence: CDR1 SGHAT, CDR2 FQNNGV. Trimming pared 5 bases from V and 2 bases from J, leaving 19 bases between. The CDR3 has 18 amino acids. CDR3 protein: CASSLSYIGDTYNSPLHF. CDR3 DNA sequence: TGTGCCAGCAGCCTCTCATATATCGGGGACACCTATAATTCACCCCTCCACTTT.

This clonotype was seen a handful of times. The chain uses TRBV27 and TRBJ2-3; 9 bases agree with TRBD2. Trimming cost V 6 bases and J 1 base; bases outside gene matches: 8. This CDR3 contains 16 residues. Germline loops: CDR1 MNHEY, CDR2 SMNVEV (reference sequence). CDR3 in DNA: TGTGCCAGCAGCCCCCCCCAGCGGGGGGGCACAGATACGCAGTATTTT. It yields the protein CASSPPQRGGTDTQYF.

The rearrangement joins TRBV6-5 to TRBJ2-3, with unresolved D. V dropped 6 bases and J dropped 3 bases, with 10 bases sitting between them. The CDR3 extends over 13 amino acids. The V gene's germline CDR1 is MNHEY and CDR2 SVGAGI. CDR3 in amino acids: CASRRFNTDTQYF. The CDR3 DNA follows: TGTGCCAGCAGACGCTTCAATACAGATACGCAGTATTTT.

V is TRBV20-1 and J is TRBJ1-2; D may be TRBD1 (5 bases). Deletions cut 3 bases from V and 6 bases from J, with 23 bases between. Germline V gene data show CDR1 as DFQATT and CDR2 as SNEGSKA (reference sequence). The CDR3 consists of 16 residues. This CDR3 reads CSASLPALSSRDGYTF. CDR3 DNA: TGCAGTGCTAGCCTTCCGGCCCTTTCCTCCAGGGATGGCTACACCTTC.